What follows are 25 T cell receptor beta chains derived from one specimen sequenced in a study of cytomegalovirus exposure and HLA in healthy donors. The PCR employed 60 Vbeta primers together with 13 Jbeta primers. TCRdb's table, derived via immunoSEQ multiplex PCR, lists solely in-frame clones and lacks some. This table holds some 100,000 clones, 60% to 80% found once. Sequencing input: PBMCs. Receptor source: a man aged 50 or older in good health and CMV-seropositive.

The chain has TRBV5-6 and TRBJ2-2; possibly TRBD1 for D (6 bases). V was shortened by 4 bases and J by 0 bases, with 7 bases between the two germline ends. Germline V lookup: CDR1 SGHDT, CDR2 YYEEEE. The CDR3 extends over 14 amino acids. The CDR3 reads CASSGQPNTGELFF. The CDR3 region has the DNA TGTGCCAGCAGCGGACAGCCGAACACCGGGGAGCTGTTTTTT.

This chain connects TRBV5-8 to TRBJ1-1; possible D gene TRBD1, 6 bases. Per the germline V gene, CDR1 is SGHTS and CDR2 is YDEGEE. Trimming took 6 bases from V and 0 from J, leaving 15 bases between them. The CDR3 spans 15 residues. Here the CDR3 DNA reads TGTGCCAGCACCCTGACAGGTCTCCTGAACACTGAAGCTTTCTTT. Its translation is CASTLTGLLNTEAFF.

The chain is built from TRBV7-3 and TRBJ1-1; TRBD1 might be the D (5 bases). Germline loops: CDR1 SGHTA, CDR2 FQGTGA. This CDR3 has 13 residues. V lost 5 bases and J 0 bases, leaving 7 bases between the germline ends. CDR3 nucleotides: TGTGCCAGCAGCAAGACAGTGAACACTGAAGCTTTCTTT. Protein: CASSKTVNTEAFF.

The chain recombines TRBV6-1 with TRBJ2-7; D is perhaps TRBD1 (5 bases). V was clipped by 6 bases and J by 5 bases, with 20 bases between them. CDR1 and CDR2 (germline): MNHNS, SASEGT. This CDR3 region has 15 residues. The CDR3 is CASRERGRVVNEQYF. CDR3 DNA: TGTGCCAGCAGGGAAAGGGGCCGGGTAGTAAACGAGCAGTACTTC.

The rearrangement uses TRBV25-1 and TRBJ1-4, with D perhaps TRBD1 (5 bases). The CDR3 is made up of 16 amino acids. Germline loops: CDR1 MGHDK, CDR2 SYGVNS. Trimming left V 2 bases short and J 3 bases short, with 13 bases between. CDR3 in amino acids: CASSEGARGSNEKLFF. CDR3 sequence (DNA): TGTGCCAGCAGTGAAGGGGCCCGGGGGTCTAATGAAAAACTGTTTTTT. The variable domain in full, completed from reference TRBV25-1 and TRBJ1-4, reads EADIYQTPRYLVIGTGKKITLECSQTMGHDKMYWYQQDPGMELHLIHYSYGVNSTEKGDLSSESTVSRIRTEHFPLTLESARPSHTSQYLCASSEGARGSNEKLFFGSGTQLSVL.

This clone was counted only a few times. V gene TRBV12-5 combines with J gene TRBJ2-5; 8 bases line up with TRBD2. V trimming: 6 bases; J trimming: 7 bases; junction bases outside the gene matches: 10. CDR1 and CDR2 (germline): LGHNT, FRNRAP. The CDR3 consists of 14 residues. CDR3 protein: CASGRSGITRTQYF. In nucleotides, the CDR3 is TGTGCTAGTGGCCGTAGCGGGATAACCAGGACCCAGTACTTC.

The chain employs TRBV7-9 and TRBJ1-1; 7 bases map to TRBD1. The CDR3 is made up of 14 amino acids. J lost 5 bases, V lost 2 bases, and 5 bases had no gene match. Germline CDR1 SEHNR, CDR2 FQNEAQ (reference sequence). The DNA for the CDR3 is TGTGCCAGCAGCTTACAAGGGGGCATGACTGAAGCTTTCTTT. It encodes CASSLQGGMTEAFF.

The chain combines TRBV30 with TRBJ1-2; D may be TRBD1 (5 bases). The CDR3 consists of 14 residues. Trimming pared 4 bases from V and 8 bases from J, leaving 20 bases between. The germline V gene has CDR1 GTSNPN and CDR2 SVGIG (reference sequence). CDR3 in amino acids: CAWTPEGGAGGYTF. In DNA form, the CDR3 reads TGTGCCTGGACTCCTGAGGGAGGGGCAGGGGGCTACACCTTC. Using reference TRBV30 and TRBJ1-2 for the parts outside the CDR3, the full variable domain is SQTIHQWPATLVQPVGSPLSLECTVEGTSNPNLYWYRQAAGRGLQLLFYSVGIGQISSEVPQNLSASRPQDRQFILSSKKLLLSDSGFYLCAWTPEGGAGGYTFGSGTRLTVV.

V is TRBV28 and J is TRBJ1-1; no clear D. This CDR3 is 13 amino acids long. CDR1 is MDHEN, CDR2 SYDVKM, per germline. The V end lost 10 bases, the J end lost 5 bases, and 17 bases lay between the germline ends. The CDR3 DNA reads TGTGCCACCCAAGATGGGCTAAGGACTGAAGCTTTCTTT. The encoded protein is CATQDGLRTEAFF. The full variable domain, with the rest looked up from reference TRBV28 and TRBJ1-1, is DVKVTQSSRYLVKRTGEKVFLECVQDMDHENMFWYRQDPGLGLRLIYFSYDVKMKEKGDIPEGYSVSREKKERFSLILESASTNQTSMYLCATQDGLRTEAFFGQGTRLTVV.

V and J are TRBV5-1 and TRBJ2-7; TRBD1 matches at 8 bases. This CDR3 contains 18 residues. V lost 4 bases, J lost 0 bases, and 15 bases stayed unmatched. Germline V CDR1 and CDR2: SGHRS, YFSETQ. CDR3 residues: CASSLVQTGAQSSYEQYF. The CDR3, as DNA: TGCGCCAGCAGCCTAGTTCAGACAGGGGCCCAGAGCTCCTACGAGCAGTACTTC. Full variable domain (rest looked up from reference TRBV5-1 and TRBJ2-7): KAGVTQTPRYLIKTRGQQVTLSCSPISGHRSVSWYQQTPGQGLQFLFEYFSETQRNKGNFPGRFSGRQFSNSRSEMNVSTLELGDSALYLCASSLVQTGAQSSYEQYFGPGTRLTVT.

The rearrangement links TRBV11-2 to TRBJ2-2; 8 nucleotides align to TRBD2. Trimming removed 0 bases from V and 1 base from J; junction bases left unmatched: 4. Germline loops: CDR1 SGHAT, CDR2 FQNNGV. The CDR3 is 17 amino acids. This CDR3 reads CASSLDREGRNTGELFF. The CDR3 DNA is TGTGCCAGCAGCTTAGATCGGGAGGGGAGGAACACCGGGGAGCTGTTTTTT.

The rearrangement links TRBV6-1 to TRBJ2-1; TRBD2 matches 10 bases. CDR3 length equals 14 residues. With V trimmed by 5 bases and J by 4 bases, 2 bases remained unmatched. The germline gives CDR1 MNHNS, CDR2 SASEGT. CDR3 region: CASSKLAGYNEQFF. The CDR3 nucleotides read TGTGCCAGCAGTAAACTAGCGGGATACAATGAGCAGTTCTTC.

The chain combines TRBV5-1 with TRBJ2-1, with D tentatively TRBD1 (6 bases). The germline V gene has CDR1 SGHRS and CDR2 YFSETQ. Trimming removed 0 bases from V and 10 bases from J, with 20 bases in between. The CDR3 consists of 16 residues. The CDR3: CASSLGRIAGVEEQFF. CDR3 nucleotide sequence: TGCGCCAGCAGCTTGGGTAGGATCGCAGGGGTGGAAGAGCAGTTCTTC.

This chain uses TRBV7-9 with TRBJ1-2; D gene ambiguous. This CDR3 has 13 amino acids. Trimming shortened V by 0 bases and J by 8 bases, and 10 bases separated the two germline ends. Germline values: CDR1 SEHNR, CDR2 FQNEAQ (reference sequence). The CDR3 reads CASSLAQVAGYTF. The DNA for the CDR3 is TGTGCCAGCAGCTTAGCCCAGGTGGCCGGCTACACCTTC.

The chain is built from TRBV19 and TRBJ2-6; the D gene is possibly TRBD1 (5 bases). Germline CDR1 is LNHDA and CDR2 is SQIVND (reference sequence). Trimming removed 6 bases at V and 3 bases at J, with 21 bases between. The length of the CDR3 is 18 residues. The CDR3 DNA follows: TGTGCCAGTAGGCATCAGACAGTTCAATCGGGTGGGGCCAACGTCCTGACTTTC. Protein: CASRHQTVQSGGANVLTF.

The chain combines TRBV6-5 with TRBJ2-7; weak D call: TRBD1 (6 bases). V was pared by 5 bases and J by 2 bases, with 16 bases between. CDR3 length: 15 residues. Germline lookup yields CDR1 MNHEY and CDR2 SVGAGI. The CDR3 coding sequence is TGTGCCAGCAGTGACTACCAGGGGCGCCCCTACGAGCAGTACTTC. Protein: CASSDYQGRPYEQYF.

The chain employs TRBV30 and TRBJ1-3; 7 bases are a match to TRBD1. CDR1 is GTSNPN and CDR2 is SVGIG in the germline V gene (reference sequence). The V segment lost 1 base and the J segment 3 bases; nucleotides outside the gene matches: 3. CDR3 size: 14 residues. CDR3 sequence (DNA): TGTGCCTGGAGTGATAGACAGGGTGGAAACACCATATATTTT. Encoded protein: CAWSDRQGGNTIYF.

This chain links TRBV5-4 with TRBJ2-5; 10 bases map to TRBD2. This CDR3 comprises 17 residues. Per germline, CDR1 SGHNT and CDR2 YYREEE (reference sequence). J lost 5 bases, V lost 5 bases, and 15 bases had no gene match. For the CDR3, the DNA is TGTGCCAGCAGACCATACTACACTAGCGGGGAAGGGGAGACCCAGTACTTC. Protein sequence: CASRPYYTSGEGETQYF.

The genes are TRBV7-9 and TRBJ1-1; TRBD1 might be the D (6 bases). Germline V gene data show CDR1 as SEHNR and CDR2 as FQNEAQ (reference sequence). Between the trimmed V and J ends, which lost 1 base and 7 bases, there was a span of 16 bases. The CDR3 length is 15 residues. The CDR3 region has the DNA TGTGCCAGCAGCTTAGACCCACCTGGACAGCTTGAAGCTTTCTTT. Protein: CASSLDPPGQLEAFF.

J is TRBJ1-2 and V is TRBV29-1; 12 nucleotides match TRBD1. The CDR3 consists of 14 residues. Looked up from germline, CDR1 is SQVTM and CDR2 is ANQGSEA. J gave up 7 bases and V 1 base, and 4 bases lay outside the gene matches. CDR3 sequence reads: CSVEAGQGARGYTF. CDR3 DNA: TGCAGCGTTGAAGCGGGACAGGGGGCCCGTGGCTACACCTTC.

This clone was counted only a few times. This likely comes from a read error, as the CDR3 has no conserved phenylalanine or tryptophan at its end. CDR3 nucleotides: TGCGCCAGCAGCCAAGAGAGGTTGGGCTCTAGCACAGATACGCAGTATGTT. Protein product: CASSQERLGSSTDTQYV. This chain uses TRBV4-1 with TRBJ2-3; D is unresolved. Germline-derived CDR1 and CDR2 are MGHRA and YSYEKL. The CDR3 has 17 amino acids. Trimming shortened V by 0 bases and J by 0 bases, and 13 bases separated the two germline ends.

The V gene is TRBV7-9, the J gene TRBJ2-7; D remains unclear. V shed 1 base and J shed 10 bases, with 11 bases lying between them. The CDR3 consists of 12 residues. Germline V gives CDR1 SEHNR, CDR2 FQNEAQ (reference sequence). CDR3 in amino acids: CASSLENGLQYF. CDR3 coding DNA: TGTGCCAGCAGCTTAGAAAATGGCCTCCAGTACTTC.

V gene TRBV28 combines with J gene TRBJ1-1; 8 bases agree with TRBD1. Germline CDR1 and CDR2: MDHEN and SYDVKM. V lost 3 bases and J lost 4; bases outside the gene matches: 7. There are 15 residues in the CDR3. The DNA of the CDR3 is TGTGCCAGCAGTTTTTGGACAGGGACGGCCACTGAAGCTTTCTTT. Its protein is CASSFWTGTATEAFF.

The chain couples TRBV4-3 to TRBJ2-6, with unresolved D. V gave up 0 bases and J gave up 0 bases, with 6 bases separating them. The germline V gene has CDR1 LGHNA and CDR2 YSLEER. The CDR3 consists of 16 residues. The CDR3 DNA follows: TGCGCCAGCAGCCAAGAAGGAGTCTCTGGGGCCAACGTCCTGACTTTC. Amino acids: CASSQEGVSGANVLTF.

The chain uses TRBV7-2 and TRBJ2-1; D remains unclear. Trimming stripped 3 bases from V and 9 bases from J, with 9 bases between. CDR1 and CDR2 (germline): SGHTA, FQGNSA. The CDR3 spans 12 residues. CDR3 protein: CASSFYTTEQFF. In DNA form, the CDR3 reads TGTGCCAGCAGCTTCTACACTACTGAGCAGTTCTTC.